What follows are 22 T cell receptor beta chains derived from one specimen sequenced in a study of blood T cell repertoires in COVID-19 (dated by TCRdb to 2020 to 2022). The library was produced with the immunoSEQ multiplex PCR assay. In its TCRdb copy, this immuneACCESS table keeps in-frame sequences only and misses some clones. Where compared with another copy, unresolved V genes explain less than half of these, and the others have no known cause. The sample yields some 53,000 clones; about 91% were counted once. The ten largest account for nearly 5% of the sample. Source material: peripheral blood. Receptor source: a man in his 60s with active COVID-19.

This chain joins TRBV5-1 and TRBJ2-7, with TRBD2 matching over 14 bases. There are 22 residues in the CDR3. Trimming took 0 bases from V and 5 from J; bases not matched to a gene: 22. From germline, CDR1 is SGHRS and CDR2 YFSETQ. CDR3 in DNA: TGCGCCAGCAGCTTGGATAGTCGGCCGGGACTAGCGGGAGTGGGGCTCGGAGACGAGCAGTACTTC. It codes for CASSLDSRPGLAGVGLGDEQYF.

The CDR3 nucleotides read TGTGCCAGCAGAAGGACAGGCGGAAACACCATATATTTT. It yields the protein CASRRTGGNTIYF. The chain links TRBV27 to TRBJ1-3; 7 bases line up with TRBD1. Germline V gene sequence: CDR1 MNHEY, CDR2 SMNVEV (reference sequence). The CDR3 runs 13 residues. V shed 6 bases and J 4 bases; nucleotides not matched to a gene: 3.

This chain uses TRBV6-5 with TRBJ2-1; 10 bases line up with TRBD1. J was trimmed by 0 bases and V by 7 bases; bases with no gene match: 3. The germline V gene encodes CDR1 MNHEY and CDR2 SVGAGI. This CDR3 is 15 amino acids long. CDR3 region: CASTRTGGSYNEQFF. Written as DNA, the CDR3 is TGTGCCAGCACCCGGACAGGGGGCTCCTACAATGAGCAGTTCTTC.

The CDR3 sequence: CASSYGDRGDTEAFF. The DNA for the CDR3 is TGTGCCAGCAGTTACGGAGACAGGGGGGACACTGAAGCTTTCTTT. The V call is TRBV6-5, the J call TRBJ1-1; TRBD1 agrees at 9 bases. The CDR3 runs to 15 residues. The germline V gene encodes CDR1 MNHEY and CDR2 SVGAGI. V lost 2 bases, J lost 3 bases, and 4 bases stayed unmatched.

The V call is TRBV6-5, the J call TRBJ1-1; D is undetermined. Trimming took 4 bases from V and 0 from J, leaving 6 bases between them. This CDR3 contains 13 residues. The germline V gene has CDR1 MNHEY and CDR2 SVGAGI. The CDR3 loop is CASSLTVNTEAFF. CDR3 nucleotide sequence: TGTGCCAGCAGTTTAACAGTGAACACTGAAGCTTTCTTT.

The V call is TRBV19, the J call TRBJ2-5; D unclear. The CDR3 is made up of 14 amino acids. V was clipped by 7 bases and J by 2 bases, with 14 bases between them. From germline, CDR1 is LNHDA and CDR2 SQIVND (reference sequence). The chain's CDR3 is CASKPDEAQETQYF. DNA of the CDR3: TGTGCCAGTAAGCCAGACGAGGCTCAAGAGACCCAGTACTTC.

This clone was picked up one time. The rearrangement joins TRBV12-3 or TRBV12-4 to TRBJ1-1, with D perhaps TRBD1 (6 bases). The CDR3 is 12 amino acids. Trimming stripped 6 bases from V and 7 bases from J, with 12 bases between. CDR3 sequence (DNA): TGTGCCAGCAGCTATACAGGGATTGAAGCTTTCTTT. Its protein product is CASSYTGIEAFF.

The rearrangement joins TRBV7-6 to TRBJ2-5, with D possibly matching TRBD2 (6 bases). CDR1 and CDR2 from the germline V gene are SGHVS and FNYEAQ. This CDR3 has 15 residues. The ends were cut back, 1 base at V and 5 bases at J, with 14 bases in the middle. CDR3 sequence: CASSLVGGAYETQYF. The DNA for the CDR3 is TGTGCCAGCAGCTTAGTGGGGGGAGCCTATGAGACCCAGTACTTC.

The chain carries TRBV11-2 and TRBJ2-3, with D uncertain. Germline CDR1 is SGHAT and CDR2 is FQNNGV. V lost 0 bases and J 2 bases, leaving 3 bases between the germline ends. The CDR3 has 13 amino acids. CDR3 residues: CASSLDYTDTQYF. CDR3 in DNA: TGTGCCAGCAGCTTAGACTACACAGATACGCAGTATTTT. Full variable domain (outside the CDR3, taken from reference TRBV11-2 and TRBJ2-3): EAGVAQSPRYKIIEKRQSVAFWCNPISGHATLYWYQQILGQGPKLLIQFQNNGVVDDSQLPKDRFSAERLKGVDSTLKIQPAKLEDSAVYLCASSLDYTDTQYFGPGTRLTVL.

The chain has TRBV6-2 or TRBV6-3 and TRBJ2-7; 7 bases align to TRBD2. The junction had 17 bases not matched to a gene; V was cut back by 3 bases and J by 0 bases. Germline V CDR1 and CDR2: MNHEY, SVGEGT. The CDR3 runs 19 residues. This chain's CDR3 is CASSYDAAFPWTSSYEQYF. The CDR3 bases are TGTGCCAGCAGTTATGATGCGGCATTTCCGTGGACTAGCTCCTACGAGCAGTACTTC.

Only one count was recorded for this clone. The V call is TRBV12-3 or TRBV12-4, the J call TRBJ1-4; unclear D gene. The CDR3 consists of 13 residues. Deletions cut 7 bases from V and 3 bases from J, with 9 bases between. CDR3 coding DNA: TGTGCCAGCATGAGGATGGCTAATGAAAAACTGTTTTTT. It specifies CASMRMANEKLFF.

The V gene is TRBV6-5, the J gene TRBJ2-6; 7 bases agree with TRBD1. CDR1 MNHEY and CDR2 SVGAGI come from the germline V gene. The V segment lost 7 bases and the J segment 2 bases; nucleotides outside the gene matches: 5. The CDR3 sequence is 15 residues long. The CDR3 spells CASKFTGAGANVLTF. The CDR3 DNA is TGTGCCAGCAAATTCACAGGGGCTGGGGCCAACGTCCTGACTTTC.

The V call is TRBV5-6, the J call TRBJ2-5; 7 bases are a match to TRBD2. The V and J ends lost 0 bases and 5 bases, in that order; junction bases with no gene match: 10. CDR3 length equals 16 residues. Germline V gene sequence: CDR1 SGHDT, CDR2 YYEEEE. The CDR3 coding sequence is TGTGCCAGCAGCTTGGCCGGTGGGAGGGCCCCCGAGACCCAGTACTTC. This encodes CASSLAGGRAPETQYF.

The J gene is TRBJ1-1, the V gene TRBV7-2, with a weak D call TRBD1 (6 bases). Germline CDR1 and CDR2: SGHTA and FQGNSA. The CDR3 loop spans 14 amino acids. V lost 5 bases, J lost 5 bases, and 15 bases lay in between. The CDR3 DNA follows: TGTGCCAGCAGCGTTACAGGGATCCGGACTGAAGCTTTCTTT. It codes for CASSVTGIRTEAFF. The variable domain in full, with the rest retrieved from reference TRBV7-2 and TRBJ1-1, is GAGVSQSPSNKVTEKGKDVELRCDPISGHTALYWYRQSLGQGLEFLIYFQGNSAPDKSGLPSDRFSAERTGGSVSTLTIQRTQQEDSAVYLCASSVTGIRTEAFFGQGTRLTVV.

This chain uses TRBV19 with TRBJ2-2, with 9 bases that match TRBD2. Germline V gene sequence: CDR1 LNHDA, CDR2 SQIVND (reference sequence). Losses at the gene ends were 0 bases for V and 1 base for J; bases not matched to a gene: 6. The CDR3 has 18 residues. In nucleotides, the CDR3 is TGTGCCAGTAGTATAGATCGAGGCGGGAGGGTGAACACCGGGGAGCTGTTTTTT. Amino acids: CASSIDRGGRVNTGELFF.

CDR3: CASRKIQAGPVSNQPQHF. Written as DNA, the CDR3 is TGTGCCAGTAGAAAGATCCAGGCAGGCCCTGTAAGCAATCAGCCCCAGCATTTT. V is TRBV19 and J is TRBJ1-5; D is uncertain. Germline assignment: CDR1 LNHDA and CDR2 SQIVND (reference sequence). This CDR3 is built from 18 residues. V was pared by 6 bases and J by 1 base, with 22 bases between. The full variable domain, rest sourced from reference TRBV19 and TRBJ1-5, is DGGITQSPKYLFRKEGQNVTLSCEQNLNHDAMYWYRQDPGQGLRLIYYSQIVNDFQKGDIAEGYSVSREKKESFPLTVTSAQKNPTAFYLCASRKIQAGPVSNQPQHFGDGTRLSIL.

This clone is labeled as large (0.1 to 1%). The CDR3 reads CASSAPGSSNTEAFF. Here the CDR3 DNA reads TGTGCCAGCAGTGCCCCTGGGAGTTCGAACACTGAAGCTTTCTTT. The genes are TRBV25-1 and TRBJ1-1; D is uncertain. The CDR3 spans 15 residues. V lost 4 bases and J 1 base, leaving 13 bases between the germline ends. CDR1 MGHDK and CDR2 SYGVNS come from the germline V gene.

The chain has TRBV4-2 and TRBJ2-1; 13 bases line up with TRBD2. Losses at the gene ends were 3 bases for V and 9 bases for J; bases not matched to a gene: 2. The V gene's germline CDR1 is LGHNA and CDR2 YNFKEQ. This CDR3 comprises 14 residues. DNA for the CDR3: TGTGCCAGCAGCCAGGGACTAGCGGGACCTGAGCAGTTCTTC. Its translation: CASSQGLAGPEQFF.

The rearrangement uses TRBV9 and TRBJ2-2; TRBD1 agrees at 7 bases. In germline, CDR1 is SGDLS, CDR2 YYNGEE. The CDR3 consists of 16 residues. J was trimmed by 1 base and V by 0 bases; bases with no gene match: 3. CDR3 amino acids: CASSVVDRRNTGELFF. The CDR3, as DNA: TGTGCCAGCAGCGTAGTGGACAGGAGGAACACCGGGGAGCTGTTTTTT.

The V and J genes are TRBV15 and TRBJ1-4, with 7 bases identical to TRBD1. Germline CDR1 reads LNHNV; CDR2 reads YYDKDF (reference sequence). The V and J ends lost 4 bases and 3 bases, in that order; junction bases with no gene match: 11. The CDR3 covers 17 residues. The CDR3 DNA follows: TGTGCCACCAGCAAGAGTCCCGGGACAGCTTCTAATGAAAAACTGTTTTTT. This translates into CATSKSPGTASNEKLFF.

For this clone: Germline is not matched at one junction end, which may reflect a read error. This chain connects TRBV10-1 to TRBJ2-7; weak D call: TRBD2 (5 bases). CDR1 and CDR2 (germline): WNHNN, SYGVQD (reference sequence). The CDR3 covers 14 residues. The CDR3 DNA reads TGCGCCAGCACTGAGGAGGTCAGAACCTACGAGCAGTACTTC. It is translated as CASTEEVRTYEQYF.

This clone was picked up a small number of times. The genes are TRBV3-1 (or the pseudogene TRBV3-2) and TRBJ2-7, with TRBD2 as a possible D gene (6 bases). Per the germline V gene, CDR1 is LGHDT and CDR2 is YNNKEL (reference sequence). V was cut by 1 base and J by 4 bases, with 17 bases left in between. CDR3 length equals 16 residues. The CDR3 sequence: CASSQAFPGVSYEQYF. CDR3 sequence (DNA): TGTGCCAGCAGCCAAGCCTTTCCGGGAGTTTCTTACGAGCAGTACTTC.